The clone carrying this T cell receptor (beta chain) has a handful of counts. The antigen is undetermined. Trimming took 3 bases from V and 3 from J, leaving 12 bases between them. The CDR3 runs 13 residues. Germline CDR1 and CDR2: SQVTM and ANQGSEA. The data originate from a study of regulatory T cells in long-lasting Graves disease. Time point indicated: persistent/refractory GD, antithyroid drugs over 5 years with positive TRAb. Generation of the TCR library employed RNA extracted from PBMCs. Construction of the TCR beta libraries employed iRepertoire HTBI primers in conjunction with Arm-PCR of CDR3 regions. TCRdb used MiXCR to reprocess the multiplex PCR reads, holding one entry per CDR3 protein. The sample consists of hundreds of thousands of distinct CDR3 sequences, roughly 20% of them appearing once. General study results and limits: Among persistent patients, a larger number of public clonotypes were shared (about 3,000) than among newly diagnosed patients (about 970).

Sequenced material: peripheral blood mononuclear cells (PBMCs), taken when the disease was refractory, from a patient treated with antithyroid drugs. The clonotype originates from a female donor with Graves disease. The chain couples TRBV29-1 to TRBJ2-7; maybe TRBD2 (6 bases). CDR3 loop: CSVEGLSDYEQYF. CDR3 sequence (DNA): TGCAGCGTTGAGGGACTCTCTGACTACGAGCAGTACTTC.